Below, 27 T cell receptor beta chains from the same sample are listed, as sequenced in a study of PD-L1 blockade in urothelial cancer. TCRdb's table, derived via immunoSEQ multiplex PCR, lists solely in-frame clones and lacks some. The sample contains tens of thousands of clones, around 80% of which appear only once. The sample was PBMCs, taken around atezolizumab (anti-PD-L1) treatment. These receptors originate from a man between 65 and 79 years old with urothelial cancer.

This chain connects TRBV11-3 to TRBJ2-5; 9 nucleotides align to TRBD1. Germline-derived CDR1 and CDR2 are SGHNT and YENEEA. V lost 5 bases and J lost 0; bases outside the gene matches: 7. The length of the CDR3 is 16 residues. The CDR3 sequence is CASSPRDRVYQETQYF. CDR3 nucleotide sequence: TGTGCCAGCAGCCCCCGGGACAGGGTCTACCAAGAGACCCAGTACTTC.

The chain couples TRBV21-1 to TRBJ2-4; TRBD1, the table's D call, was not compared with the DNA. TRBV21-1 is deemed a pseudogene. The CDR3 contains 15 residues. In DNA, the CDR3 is TGTGCCAACAAGCAGGGCGGTAGGAGACAAAACATTCAGTACTTC. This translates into CANKQGGRRQNIQYF.

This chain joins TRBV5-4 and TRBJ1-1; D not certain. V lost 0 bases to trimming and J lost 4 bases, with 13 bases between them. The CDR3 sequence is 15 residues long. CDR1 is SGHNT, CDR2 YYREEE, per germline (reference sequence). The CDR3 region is CASSLAASASTEAFF. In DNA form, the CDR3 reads TGTGCCAGCAGCTTGGCTGCGAGTGCATCCACTGAAGCTTTCTTT.

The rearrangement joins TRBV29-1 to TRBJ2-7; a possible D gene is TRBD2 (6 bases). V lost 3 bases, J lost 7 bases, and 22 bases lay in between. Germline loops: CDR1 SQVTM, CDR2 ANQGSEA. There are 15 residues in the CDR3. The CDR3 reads CSVDKGKGLSSEQYF. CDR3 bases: TGCAGCGTTGATAAAGGAAAGGGACTTTCTAGTGAGCAGTACTTC.

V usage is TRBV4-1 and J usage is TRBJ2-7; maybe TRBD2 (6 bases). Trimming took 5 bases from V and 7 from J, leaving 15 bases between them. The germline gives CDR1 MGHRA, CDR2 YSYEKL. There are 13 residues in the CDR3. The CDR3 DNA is TGCGCCAGCAGCTTTACCCTGGGGGGTGAGCAGTACTTC. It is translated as CASSFTLGGEQYF.

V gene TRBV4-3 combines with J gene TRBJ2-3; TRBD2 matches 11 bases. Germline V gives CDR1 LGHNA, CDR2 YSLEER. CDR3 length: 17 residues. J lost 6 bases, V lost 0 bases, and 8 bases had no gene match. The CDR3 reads CASSQDLALAGADTQYF. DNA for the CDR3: TGCGCCAGCAGCCAAGATCTGGCACTAGCGGGGGCCGATACGCAGTATTTT.

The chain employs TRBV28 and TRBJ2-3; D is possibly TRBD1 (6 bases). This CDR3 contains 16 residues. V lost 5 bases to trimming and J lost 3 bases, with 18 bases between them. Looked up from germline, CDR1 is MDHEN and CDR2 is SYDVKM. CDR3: CASSPLRQGITDTQYF. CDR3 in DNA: TGTGCCAGCAGTCCCTTGAGGCAGGGGATAACAGATACGCAGTATTTT.

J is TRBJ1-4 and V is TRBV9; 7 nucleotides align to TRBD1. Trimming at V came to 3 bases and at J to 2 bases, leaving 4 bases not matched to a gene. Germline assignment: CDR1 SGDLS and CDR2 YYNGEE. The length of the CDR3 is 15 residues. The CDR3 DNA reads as TGTGCCAGCAGCGGTTCGGGACAGACTAATGAAAAACTGTTTTTT. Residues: CASSGSGQTNEKLFF.

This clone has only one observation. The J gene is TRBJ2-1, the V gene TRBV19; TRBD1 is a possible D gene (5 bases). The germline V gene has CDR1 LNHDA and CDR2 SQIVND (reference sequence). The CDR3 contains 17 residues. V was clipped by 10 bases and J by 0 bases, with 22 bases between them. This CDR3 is CATFGGAGWSSYNEQFF. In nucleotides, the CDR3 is TGTGCCACCTTCGGTGGGGCAGGGTGGAGCTCCTACAATGAGCAGTTCTTC.

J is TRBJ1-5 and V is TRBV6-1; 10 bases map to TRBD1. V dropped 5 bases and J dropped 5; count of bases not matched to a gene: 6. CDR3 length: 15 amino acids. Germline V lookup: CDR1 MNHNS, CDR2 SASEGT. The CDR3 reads CASSTIGTGDQPQHF. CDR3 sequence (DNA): TGTGCCAGCAGTACTATCGGGACAGGGGATCAGCCCCAGCATTTT.

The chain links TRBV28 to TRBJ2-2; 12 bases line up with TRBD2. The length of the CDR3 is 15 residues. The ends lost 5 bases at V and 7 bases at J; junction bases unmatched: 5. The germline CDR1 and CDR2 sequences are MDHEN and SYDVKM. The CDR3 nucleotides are TGTGCCAGCAGTCCTAGGGGACTAGCGGGCGGGGAGCTGTTTTTT. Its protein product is CASSPRGLAGGELFF.

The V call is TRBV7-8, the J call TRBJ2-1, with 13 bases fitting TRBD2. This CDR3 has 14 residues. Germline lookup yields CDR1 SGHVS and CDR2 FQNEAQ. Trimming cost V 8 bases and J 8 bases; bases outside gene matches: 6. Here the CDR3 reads CASARLAGGYEQFF. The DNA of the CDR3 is TGTGCCAGCGCTAGACTAGCGGGGGGATATGAGCAGTTCTTC.

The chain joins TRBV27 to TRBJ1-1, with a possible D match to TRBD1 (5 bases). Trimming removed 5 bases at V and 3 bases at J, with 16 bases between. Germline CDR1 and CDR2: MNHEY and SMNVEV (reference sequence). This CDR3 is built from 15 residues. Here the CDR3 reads CASSPRGVGDTEAFF. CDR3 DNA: TGTGCCAGCAGTCCGCGGGGCGTAGGGGACACTGAAGCTTTCTTT.

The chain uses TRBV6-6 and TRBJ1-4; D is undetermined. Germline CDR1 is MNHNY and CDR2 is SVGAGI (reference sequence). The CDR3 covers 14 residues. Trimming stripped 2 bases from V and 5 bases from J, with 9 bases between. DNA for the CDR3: TGTGCCAGCAGTTACCGGGAAGGAAATGAAAAACTGTTTTTT. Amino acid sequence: CASSYREGNEKLFF.

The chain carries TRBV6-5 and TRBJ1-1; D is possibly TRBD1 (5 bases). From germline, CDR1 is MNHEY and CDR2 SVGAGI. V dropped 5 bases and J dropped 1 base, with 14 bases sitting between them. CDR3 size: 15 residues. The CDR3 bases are TGTGCCAGCAGTGGGTATGGACATCGGAACACTGAAGCTTTCTTT. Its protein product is CASSGYGHRNTEAFF.

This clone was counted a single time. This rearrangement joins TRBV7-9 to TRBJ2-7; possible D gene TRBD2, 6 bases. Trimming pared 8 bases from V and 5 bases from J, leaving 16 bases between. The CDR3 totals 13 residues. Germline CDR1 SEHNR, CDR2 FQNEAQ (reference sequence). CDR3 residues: CASVTGGGDEQYF. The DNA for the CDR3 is TGTGCCAGCGTTACCGGGGGTGGCGACGAGCAGTACTTC.

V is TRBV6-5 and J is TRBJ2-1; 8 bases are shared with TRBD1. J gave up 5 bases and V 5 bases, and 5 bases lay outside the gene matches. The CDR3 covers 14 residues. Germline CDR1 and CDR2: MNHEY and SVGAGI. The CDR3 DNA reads TGTGCCAGCAGTCTCCGGGACAGGAACAATGAGCAGTTCTTC. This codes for CASSLRDRNNEQFF.

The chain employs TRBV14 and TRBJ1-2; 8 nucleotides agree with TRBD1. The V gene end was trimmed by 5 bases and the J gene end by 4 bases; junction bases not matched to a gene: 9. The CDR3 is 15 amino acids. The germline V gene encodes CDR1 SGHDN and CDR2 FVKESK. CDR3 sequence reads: CASSRRQGNGYGYTF. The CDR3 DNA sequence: TGTGCCAGCAGCAGAAGACAGGGGAATGGCTATGGCTACACCTTC.

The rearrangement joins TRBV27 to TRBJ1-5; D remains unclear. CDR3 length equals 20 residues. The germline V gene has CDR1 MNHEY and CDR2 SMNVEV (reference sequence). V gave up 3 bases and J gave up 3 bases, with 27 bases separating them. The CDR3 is CASSFATGEGGSGVNQPQHF. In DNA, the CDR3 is TGTGCCAGCAGTTTCGCGACCGGGGAGGGCGGCTCTGGTGTCAATCAGCCCCAGCATTTT.

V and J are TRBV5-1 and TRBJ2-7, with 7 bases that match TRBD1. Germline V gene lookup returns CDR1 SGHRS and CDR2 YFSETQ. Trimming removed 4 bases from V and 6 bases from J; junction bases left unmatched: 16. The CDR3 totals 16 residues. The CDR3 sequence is CASSPQPTGRAGEQYF. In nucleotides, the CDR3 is TGCGCCAGCAGCCCCCAGCCGACAGGGCGGGCCGGCGAGCAGTACTTC.

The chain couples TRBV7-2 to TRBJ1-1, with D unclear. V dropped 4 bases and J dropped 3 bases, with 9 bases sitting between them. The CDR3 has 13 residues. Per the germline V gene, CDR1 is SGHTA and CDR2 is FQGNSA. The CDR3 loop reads CASSSQKDTEAFF. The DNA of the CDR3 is TGTGCCAGCAGCTCTCAGAAAGACACTGAAGCTTTCTTT.

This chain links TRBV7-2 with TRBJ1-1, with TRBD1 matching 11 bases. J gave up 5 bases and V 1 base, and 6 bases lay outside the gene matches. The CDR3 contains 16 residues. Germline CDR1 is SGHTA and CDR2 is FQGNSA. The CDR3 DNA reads TGTGCCAGCAGCTTAGGCTGGACAGGGGGCGCGACTGAAGCTTTCTTT. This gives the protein CASSLGWTGGATEAFF.

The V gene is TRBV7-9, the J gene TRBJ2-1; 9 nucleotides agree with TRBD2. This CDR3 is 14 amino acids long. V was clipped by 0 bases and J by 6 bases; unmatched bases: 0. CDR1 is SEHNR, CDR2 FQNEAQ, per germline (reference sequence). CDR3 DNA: TGTGCCAGCAGCTTAGCTAGCGGGGGCAATGAGCAGTTCTTC. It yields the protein CASSLASGGNEQFF.

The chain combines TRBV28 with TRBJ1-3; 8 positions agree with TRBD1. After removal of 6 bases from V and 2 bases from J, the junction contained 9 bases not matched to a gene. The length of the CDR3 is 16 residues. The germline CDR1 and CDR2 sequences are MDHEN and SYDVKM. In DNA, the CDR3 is TGTGCCAGCAGCTCACTCTCGACAGGGGCTGGAAACACCATATATTTT. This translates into CASSSLSTGAGNTIYF.

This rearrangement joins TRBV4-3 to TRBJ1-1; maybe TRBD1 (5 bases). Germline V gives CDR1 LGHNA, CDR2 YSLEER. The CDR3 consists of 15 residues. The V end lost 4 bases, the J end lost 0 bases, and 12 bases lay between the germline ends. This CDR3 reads CASSRQMDMNTEAFF. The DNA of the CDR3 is TGCGCCAGCAGCCGACAGATGGACATGAACACTGAAGCTTTCTTT.

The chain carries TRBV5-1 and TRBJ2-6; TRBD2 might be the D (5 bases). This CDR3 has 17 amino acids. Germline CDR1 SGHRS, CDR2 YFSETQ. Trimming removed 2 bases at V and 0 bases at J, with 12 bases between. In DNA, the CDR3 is TGCGCCAGCAGCTTTGGAGGTCTGCGCTCTGGGGCCAACGTCCTGACTTTC. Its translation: CASSFGGLRSGANVLTF.

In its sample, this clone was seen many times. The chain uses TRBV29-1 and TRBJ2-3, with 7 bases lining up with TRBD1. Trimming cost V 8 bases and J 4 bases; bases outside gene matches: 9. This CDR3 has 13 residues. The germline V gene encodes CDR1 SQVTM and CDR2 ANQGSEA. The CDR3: CSTQYRGPDTQYF. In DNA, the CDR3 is TGCAGCACCCAGTATAGGGGGCCAGATACGCAGTATTTT.